In its sample, the clone carrying this TCR beta chain was seen once. Its antigen is unidentified. The CDR3 runs 15 residues. J gave up 3 bases and V 2 bases, and 2 bases lay outside the gene matches. The V gene's germline CDR1 is LGHNA and CDR2 YSLEER. This specimen belongs to a study of cytomegalovirus exposure and HLA in healthy donors. Use of 60 Vbeta and 13 Jbeta primers characterized the PCR. Repertoires were generated with immunoSEQ multiplex PCR, while TCRdb's copy carries only in-frame clones and drops some. This table holds about 180,000 clones, about 80% found once. The study's findings and limits: More clonal expansion characterized HLA-associated TCR beta chains than equally common others in a later analysis. TCR association rates varied by HLA locus in a later analysis, with DRB1 highest and HLA-C lowest.

This chain connects TRBV4-3 to TRBJ2-2; 8 nucleotides match TRBD2. This receptor was obtained from a woman aged 45-65 years in good health and CMV-seronegative. The sample comprised PBMCs. In DNA form, the CDR3 reads TGCGCCAGCAGCCAATTGGGACTAGACACCGGGGAGCTGTTTTTT. Its translation is CASSQLGLDTGELFF.